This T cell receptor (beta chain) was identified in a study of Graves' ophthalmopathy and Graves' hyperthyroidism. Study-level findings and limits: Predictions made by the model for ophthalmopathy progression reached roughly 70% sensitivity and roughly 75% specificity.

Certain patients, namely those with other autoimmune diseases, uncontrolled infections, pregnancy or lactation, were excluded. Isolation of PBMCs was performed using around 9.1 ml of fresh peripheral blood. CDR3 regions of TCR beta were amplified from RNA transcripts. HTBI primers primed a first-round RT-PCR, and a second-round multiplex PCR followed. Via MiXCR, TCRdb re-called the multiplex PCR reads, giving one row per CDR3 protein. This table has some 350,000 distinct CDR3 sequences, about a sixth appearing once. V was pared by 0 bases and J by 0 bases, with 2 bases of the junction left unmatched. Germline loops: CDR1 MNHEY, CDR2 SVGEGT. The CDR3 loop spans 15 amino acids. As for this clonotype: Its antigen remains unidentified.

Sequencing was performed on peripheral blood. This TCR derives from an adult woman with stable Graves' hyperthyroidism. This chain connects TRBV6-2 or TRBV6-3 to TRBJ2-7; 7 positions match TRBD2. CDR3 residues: CASSYSRGSSYEQYF. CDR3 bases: TGTGCCAGCAGTTACTCGCGGGGGAGCTCCTACGAGCAGTACTTC.